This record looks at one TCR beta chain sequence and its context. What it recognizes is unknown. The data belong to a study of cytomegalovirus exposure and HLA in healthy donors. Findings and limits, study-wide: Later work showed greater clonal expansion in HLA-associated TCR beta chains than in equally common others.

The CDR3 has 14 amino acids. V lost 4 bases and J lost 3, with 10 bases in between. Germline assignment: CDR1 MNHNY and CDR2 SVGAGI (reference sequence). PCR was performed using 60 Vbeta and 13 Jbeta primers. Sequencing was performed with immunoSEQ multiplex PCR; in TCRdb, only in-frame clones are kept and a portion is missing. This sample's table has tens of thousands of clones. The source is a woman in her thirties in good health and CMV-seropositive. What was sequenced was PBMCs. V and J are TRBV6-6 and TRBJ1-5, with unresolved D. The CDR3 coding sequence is TGTGCCAGCAGTTCCCCGGGTATCAATCAGCCCCAGCATTTT. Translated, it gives CASSSPGINQPQHF.